The T cell receptor beta chain under discussion was sequenced for a study of T cell responses to AZD1222 COVID-19 vaccine. The V end lost 5 bases, the J end lost 7 bases, and 11 bases lay between the germline ends. The CDR3 totals 12 residues. Findings of the study overall: Most donors were white British and more were female, and clonal diversity was possibly underestimated.

The table came from immunoSEQ multiplex PCR; TCRdb's copy has only in-frame clones and leaves some out. The sample holds approximately 150,000 clones, about 91% seen once. Regarding this clone: What it binds is unknown.

This TCR was recovered from an adult in good health. The sequenced sample was peripheral blood, obtained on day 0 of AZD1222 vaccination. V is TRBV12-3 or TRBV12-4 and J is TRBJ1-1; D ambiguous. CDR3 sequence (DNA): TGTGCCAGCAGTCTAGGGATTGGTGAAGCTTTCTTT. Its protein is CASSLGIGEAFF.